This T cell receptor (beta chain) appears in the sequencing data of a study of T cell clonotyping in hematopoietic cell transplantation. Overall study results and limits: At the given depth, recipient repertoires were over 95% de novo clonotypes. Higher Inverse Simpson Index values in graft donor and pretransplant recipient predicted broader posttransplant TCR diversity. Recipient TCR diversity dropped after transplant; expanded clonotypes rose from day 30 to 180. Cells were unsorted, so CD4 and CD8 contributions were not separated.

Notes on this clone: Its antigen is not known.

Clones were sequenced by immunoSEQ multiplex PCR, and TCRdb holds only the in-frame ones, with some missing. The sample consists of nearly 70,000 clones, 94% of them appearing once. CDR1 is LGHNA, CDR2 YNFKEQ, per germline. This CDR3 has 13 amino acids. V was clipped by 1 base and J by 7 bases; unmatched bases: 1. This chain links TRBV4-2 with TRBJ2-1, with 7 bases that match TRBD2. The clonotype originates from a man aged 45-65 years in good health. Some clones in this sample may be carry-over from other donors' samples. The material sequenced was peripheral blood mononuclear cells. CDR3 DNA: TGTGCCAGCAGCCAAGGAGCGGGGAATGAGCAGTTCTTC. This codes for CASSQGAGNEQFF.